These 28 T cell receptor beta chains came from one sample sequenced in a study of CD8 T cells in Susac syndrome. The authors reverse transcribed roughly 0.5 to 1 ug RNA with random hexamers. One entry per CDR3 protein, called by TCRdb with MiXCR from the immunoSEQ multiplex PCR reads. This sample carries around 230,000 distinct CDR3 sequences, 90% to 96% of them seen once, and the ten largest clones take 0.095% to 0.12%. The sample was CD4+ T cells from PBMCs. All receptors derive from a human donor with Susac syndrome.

As DNA, the CDR3 is TGCGCCAGCAGCCAAGGAGAGGGGACAGGGACCTACGAGCAGTACTTC. It translates to CASSQGEGTGTYEQYF. The J gene is TRBJ2-7, the V gene TRBV4-1, with 9 bases that match TRBD1. The CDR3 consists of 16 residues. V was pared by 1 base and J by 2 bases, with 6 bases of the junction left unmatched. CDR1 is MGHRA and CDR2 is YSYEKL in the germline V gene.

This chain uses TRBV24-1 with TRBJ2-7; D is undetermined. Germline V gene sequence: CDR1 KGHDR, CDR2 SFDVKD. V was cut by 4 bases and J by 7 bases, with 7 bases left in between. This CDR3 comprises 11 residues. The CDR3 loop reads CATSESTEQYF. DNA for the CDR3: TGTGCCACCAGTGAGTCGACAGAGCAGTACTTC.

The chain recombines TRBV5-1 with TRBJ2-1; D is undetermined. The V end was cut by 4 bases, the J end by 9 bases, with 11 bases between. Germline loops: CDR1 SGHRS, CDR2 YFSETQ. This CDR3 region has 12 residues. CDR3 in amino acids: CASSRTSSEQFF. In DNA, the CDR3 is TGCGCCAGCAGCCGGACGAGCAGTGAGCAGTTCTTC.

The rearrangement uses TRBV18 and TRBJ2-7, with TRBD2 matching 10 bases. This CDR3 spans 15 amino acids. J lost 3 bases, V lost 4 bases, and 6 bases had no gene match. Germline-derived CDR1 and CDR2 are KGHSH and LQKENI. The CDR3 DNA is TGTGCCAGCTCACTTCAACTAGCGGGACTCTACGAGCAGTACTTC. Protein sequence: CASSLQLAGLYEQYF.

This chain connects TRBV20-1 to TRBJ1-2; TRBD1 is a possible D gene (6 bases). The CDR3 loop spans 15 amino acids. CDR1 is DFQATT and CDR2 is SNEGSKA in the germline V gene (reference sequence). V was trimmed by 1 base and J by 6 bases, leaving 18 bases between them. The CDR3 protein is CSARVSPQQGNGYTF. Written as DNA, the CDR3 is TGCAGTGCTAGAGTGAGCCCGCAACAGGGAAATGGCTACACCTTC.

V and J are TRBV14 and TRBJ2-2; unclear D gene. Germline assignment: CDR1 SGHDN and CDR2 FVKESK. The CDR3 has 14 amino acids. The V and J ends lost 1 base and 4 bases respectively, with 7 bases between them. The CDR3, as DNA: TGTGCCAGCAGCCAAGTTTCCGCCACCGGGGAGCTGTTTTTT. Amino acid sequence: CASSQVSATGELFF.

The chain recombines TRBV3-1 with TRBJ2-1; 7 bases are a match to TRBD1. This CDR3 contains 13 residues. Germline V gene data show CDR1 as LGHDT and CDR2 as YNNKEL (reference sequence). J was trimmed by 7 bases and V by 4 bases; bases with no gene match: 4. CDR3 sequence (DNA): TGTGCCAGCAGCCTTCCGACAGGGAATGAGCAGTTCTTC. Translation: CASSLPTGNEQFF.

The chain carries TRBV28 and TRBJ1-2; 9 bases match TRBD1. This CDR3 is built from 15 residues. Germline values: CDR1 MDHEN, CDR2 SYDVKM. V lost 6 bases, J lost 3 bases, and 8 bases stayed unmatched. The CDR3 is CASSGWGQGDYGYTF. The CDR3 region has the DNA TGTGCCAGCAGCGGTTGGGGACAGGGAGACTATGGCTACACCTTC.

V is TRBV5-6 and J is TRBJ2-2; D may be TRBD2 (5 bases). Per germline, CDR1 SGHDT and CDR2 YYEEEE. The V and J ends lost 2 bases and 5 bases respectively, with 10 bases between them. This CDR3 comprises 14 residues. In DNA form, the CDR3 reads TGTGCCAGCAGCTTTCCTAGCTTGACCGGGGAGCTGTTTTTT. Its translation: CASSFPSLTGELFF.

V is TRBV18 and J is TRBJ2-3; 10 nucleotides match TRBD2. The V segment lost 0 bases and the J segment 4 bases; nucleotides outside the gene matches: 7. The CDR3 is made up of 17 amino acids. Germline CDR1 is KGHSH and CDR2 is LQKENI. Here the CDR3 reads CASSPPIASGSPDTQYF. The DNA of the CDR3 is TGTGCCAGCTCACCACCGATCGCTAGCGGGAGCCCAGATACGCAGTATTTT.

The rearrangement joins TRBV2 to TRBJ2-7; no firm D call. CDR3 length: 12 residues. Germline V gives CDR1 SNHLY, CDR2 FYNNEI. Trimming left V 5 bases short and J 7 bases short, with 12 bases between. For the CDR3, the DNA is TGTGCCAGCAGTATCCGGGCTCGGGAGCAGTACTTC. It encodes CASSIRAREQYF.

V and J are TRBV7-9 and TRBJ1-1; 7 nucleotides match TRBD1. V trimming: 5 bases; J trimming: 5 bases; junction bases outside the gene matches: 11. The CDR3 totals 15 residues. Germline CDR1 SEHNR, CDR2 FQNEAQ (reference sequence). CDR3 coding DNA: TGTGCCAGCAGCGAGACAGGGTTGCCGCGGACTGAAGCTTTCTTT. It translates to CASSETGLPRTEAFF.

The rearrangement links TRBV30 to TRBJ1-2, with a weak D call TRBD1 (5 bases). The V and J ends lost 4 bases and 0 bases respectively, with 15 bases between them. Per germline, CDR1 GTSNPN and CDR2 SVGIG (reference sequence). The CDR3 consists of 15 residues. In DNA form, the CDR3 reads TGTGCCTGGAAACAGGCCGGGCATACTAACTATGGCTACACCTTC. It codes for CAWKQAGHTNYGYTF. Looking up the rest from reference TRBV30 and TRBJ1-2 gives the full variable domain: SQTIHQWPATLVQPVGSPLSLECTVEGTSNPNLYWYRQAAGRGLQLLFYSVGIGQISSEVPQNLSASRPQDRQFILSSKKLLLSDSGFYLCAWKQAGHTNYGYTFGSGTRLTVV.

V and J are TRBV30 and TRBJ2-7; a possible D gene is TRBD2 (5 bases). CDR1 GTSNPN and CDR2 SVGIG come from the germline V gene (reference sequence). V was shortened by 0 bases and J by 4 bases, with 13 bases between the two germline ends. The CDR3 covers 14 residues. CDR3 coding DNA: TGTGCCTGGAGTGTACGTCCGGGATCTTACGAGCAGTACTTC. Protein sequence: CAWSVRPGSYEQYF. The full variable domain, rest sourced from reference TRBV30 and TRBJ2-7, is SQTIHQWPATLVQPVGSPLSLECTVEGTSNPNLYWYRQAAGRGLQLLFYSVGIGQISSEVPQNLSASRPQDRQFILSSKKLLLSDSGFYLCAWSVRPGSYEQYFGPGTRLTVT.

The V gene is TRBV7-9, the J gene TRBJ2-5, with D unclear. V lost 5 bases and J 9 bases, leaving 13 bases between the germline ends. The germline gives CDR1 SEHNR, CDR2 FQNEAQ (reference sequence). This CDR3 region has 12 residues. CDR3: CASSDPQVAQYF. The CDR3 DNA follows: TGTGCCAGCAGCGACCCCCAGGTGGCCCAGTACTTC.

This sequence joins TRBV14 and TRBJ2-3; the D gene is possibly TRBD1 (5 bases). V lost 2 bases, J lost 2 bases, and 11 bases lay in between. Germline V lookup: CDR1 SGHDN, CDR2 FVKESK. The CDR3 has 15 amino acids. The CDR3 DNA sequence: TGTGCCAGCAGCCAACGGGCAGGGCACACAGATACGCAGTATTTT. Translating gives CASSQRAGHTDTQYF.

CDR3 sequence: CASSLIPPDTQYF. The DNA of the CDR3 is TGTGCCAGCAGTTTAATACCTCCGGATACGCAGTATTTT. The chain carries TRBV12-3 or TRBV12-4 and TRBJ2-3; no reliable D call. V lost 2 bases to trimming and J lost 6 bases, with 9 bases between them. The CDR3 contains 13 residues.

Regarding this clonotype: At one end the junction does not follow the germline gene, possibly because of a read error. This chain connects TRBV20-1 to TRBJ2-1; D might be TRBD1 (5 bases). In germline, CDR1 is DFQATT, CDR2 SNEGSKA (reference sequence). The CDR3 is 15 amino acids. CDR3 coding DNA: TGCAGTGCCAGAGATGGCAGGGCTGCCTACAATGAGCAGTTCTTC. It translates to CSARDGRAAYNEQFF.

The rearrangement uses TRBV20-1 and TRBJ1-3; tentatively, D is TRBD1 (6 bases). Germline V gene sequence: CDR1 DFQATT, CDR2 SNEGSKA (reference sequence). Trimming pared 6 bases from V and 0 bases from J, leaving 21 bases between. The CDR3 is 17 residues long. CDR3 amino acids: CSAPTGTSTPSGNTIYF. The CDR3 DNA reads TGCAGTGCCCCGACCGGGACATCCACTCCCTCTGGAAACACCATATATTTT.

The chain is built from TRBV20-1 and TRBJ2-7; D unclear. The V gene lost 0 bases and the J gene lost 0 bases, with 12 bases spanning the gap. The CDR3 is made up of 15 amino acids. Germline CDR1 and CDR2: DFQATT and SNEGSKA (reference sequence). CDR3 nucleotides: TGCAGTGCTAGAGATCGGGCAGGCCTCTCCTACGAGCAGTACTTC. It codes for CSARDRAGLSYEQYF.

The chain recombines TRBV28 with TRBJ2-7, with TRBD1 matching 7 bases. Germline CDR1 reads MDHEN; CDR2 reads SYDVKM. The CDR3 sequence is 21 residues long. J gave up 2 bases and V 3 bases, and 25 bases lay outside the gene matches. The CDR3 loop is CASSFLGSAPVPGQGAYEQYF. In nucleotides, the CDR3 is TGTGCCAGCAGTTTTCTGGGGAGCGCCCCAGTACCGGGGCAGGGGGCCTACGAGCAGTACTTC.

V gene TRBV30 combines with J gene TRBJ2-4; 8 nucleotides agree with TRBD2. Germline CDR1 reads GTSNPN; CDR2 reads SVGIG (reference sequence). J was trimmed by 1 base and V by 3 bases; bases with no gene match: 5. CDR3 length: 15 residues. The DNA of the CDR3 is TGTGCCTGGAGCGGGAGGGGTATGGCCAAAAACATTCAGTACTTC. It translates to CAWSGRGMAKNIQYF.

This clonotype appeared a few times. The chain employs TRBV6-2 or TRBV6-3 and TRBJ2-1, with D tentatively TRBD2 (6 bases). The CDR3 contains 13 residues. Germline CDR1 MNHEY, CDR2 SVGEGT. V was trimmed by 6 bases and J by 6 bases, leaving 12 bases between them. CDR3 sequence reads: CASSLAGGNEQFF. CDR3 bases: TGTGCCAGCAGCTTGGCCGGGGGCAATGAGCAGTTCTTC.

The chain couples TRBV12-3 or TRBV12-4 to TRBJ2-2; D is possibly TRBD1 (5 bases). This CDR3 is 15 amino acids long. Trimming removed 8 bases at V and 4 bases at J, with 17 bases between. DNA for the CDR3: TGTGCCAGCCGCTCGATAGGGGCTGGCACCGGGGAGCTGTTTTTT. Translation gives CASRSIGAGTGELFF.

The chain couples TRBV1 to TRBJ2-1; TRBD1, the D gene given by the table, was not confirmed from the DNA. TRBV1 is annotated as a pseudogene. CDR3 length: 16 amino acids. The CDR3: CTSSQDPPGKDNEQFF. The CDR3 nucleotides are TGCACCAGCAGCCAAGATCCCCCAGGGAAGGACAATGAGCAGTTCTTC.

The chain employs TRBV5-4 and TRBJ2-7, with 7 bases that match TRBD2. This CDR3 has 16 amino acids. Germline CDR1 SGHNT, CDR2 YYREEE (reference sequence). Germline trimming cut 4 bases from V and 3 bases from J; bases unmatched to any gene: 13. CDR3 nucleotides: TGTGCCAGCAGCCTCCGGCGGGGGAGGGGCCTCTACGAGCAGTACTTC. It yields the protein CASSLRRGRGLYEQYF.

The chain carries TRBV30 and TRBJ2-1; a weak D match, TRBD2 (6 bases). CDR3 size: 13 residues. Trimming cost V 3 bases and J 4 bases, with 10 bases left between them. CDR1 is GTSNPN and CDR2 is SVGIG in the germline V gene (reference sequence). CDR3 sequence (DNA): TGTGCCTGGAGGGGGGGTGCGTACAATGAGCAGTTCTTC. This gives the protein CAWRGGAYNEQFF. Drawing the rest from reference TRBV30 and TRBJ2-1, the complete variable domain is SQTIHQWPATLVQPVGSPLSLECTVEGTSNPNLYWYRQAAGRGLQLLFYSVGIGQISSEVPQNLSASRPQDRQFILSSKKLLLSDSGFYLCAWRGGAYNEQFFGPGTRLTVL.

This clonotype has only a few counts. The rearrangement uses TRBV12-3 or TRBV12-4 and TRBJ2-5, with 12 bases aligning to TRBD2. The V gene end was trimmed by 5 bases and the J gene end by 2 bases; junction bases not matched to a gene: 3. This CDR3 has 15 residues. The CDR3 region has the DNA TGTGCCAGCAGTCCCGGACTAGCGGGGCAAGAGACCCAGTACTTC. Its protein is CASSPGLAGQETQYF.